This T cell receptor (beta chain) was captured in a study of cytomegalovirus exposure and HLA in healthy donors. Background on the study: Researchers found that approximately 77% of some 400 genotyped donors fell within the Caucasian-associated ancestry cluster. Study conclusions and caveats: In most subjects, TCR beta sequences reportedly gave accurate predictions of HLA-A and HLA-B alleles. DRB1 showed the most TCR associations and HLA-C the fewest in a later analysis, as rates varied by HLA locus.

Those who donated were healthy bone marrow donors. Germline-derived CDR1 and CDR2 are SGHTA and FQGTGA. The ends were cut back, 3 bases at V and 2 bases at J, with 9 bases in the middle. The CDR3 runs 14 residues. This clone has a handful of counts. Its specificity is not known. Primers: 60 Vbeta forward and 13 Jbeta reverse. Only in-frame clones appear in the TCRdb table, and some are missing; sequencing was by immunoSEQ multiplex PCR. The table shows nearly 95,000 clones, with 7.5% to 8.5% occurring only once. The receptor's source is a man aged 50 to 60 in good health and CMV-seronegative. The chain employs TRBV7-3 and TRBJ2-3; D might be TRBD2 (5 bases). Sequenced material: PBMCs. The CDR3 is CASSLPGITDTQYF. The DNA of the CDR3 is TGTGCCAGCAGCTTGCCCGGGATCACAGATACGCAGTATTTT.